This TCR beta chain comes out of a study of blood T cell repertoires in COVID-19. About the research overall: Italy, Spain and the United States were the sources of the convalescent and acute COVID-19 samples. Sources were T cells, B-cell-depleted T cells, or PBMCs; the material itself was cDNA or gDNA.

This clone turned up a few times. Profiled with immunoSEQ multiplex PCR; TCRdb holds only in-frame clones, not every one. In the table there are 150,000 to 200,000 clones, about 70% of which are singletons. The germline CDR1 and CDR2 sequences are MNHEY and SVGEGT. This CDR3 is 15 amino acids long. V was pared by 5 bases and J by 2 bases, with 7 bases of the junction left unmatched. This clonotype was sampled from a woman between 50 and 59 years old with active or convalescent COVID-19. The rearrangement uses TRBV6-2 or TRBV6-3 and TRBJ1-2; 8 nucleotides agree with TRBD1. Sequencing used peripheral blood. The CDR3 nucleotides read TGTGCCAGCAGTCGTTCTCAGGGGGCCAACTATGGCTACACCTTC. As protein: CASSRSQGANYGYTF.